These 15 T cell receptor beta chains came from one sample sequenced in a study of shared clonotypes between healthy human individuals. Method: immunoSEQ multiplex PCR; TCRdb's copy keeps in-frame clones and lacks some. The sample records around 980,000 clones, around 78% being singletons. Sequencing was performed on memory CD4+ T cells from PBMCs. Subset here: CD45RA-negative fraction. Receptors originate from a man between 18 and 29 years old in good health. Some clones in this sample may be carry-over from other donors' samples.

The chain has TRBV7-3 and TRBJ2-3; 13 bases are a match to TRBD2. The V segment lost 1 base and the J segment 7 bases; nucleotides outside the gene matches: 8. This CDR3 is 17 amino acids long. Germline-derived CDR1 and CDR2 are SGHTA and FQGTGA. The CDR3 reads CASSLNLRLAGGNTQYF. The DNA of the CDR3 is TGTGCCAGCAGCTTAAATCTCCGACTAGCGGGAGGCAATACGCAGTATTTT.

The chain has TRBV5-6 and TRBJ2-1; 14 bases align to TRBD2. Germline V gene data show CDR1 as SGHDT and CDR2 as YYEEEE. Unmatched junction bases numbered 9, after V lost 4 bases and J lost 9 bases. This CDR3 has 16 residues. The CDR3 protein is CASSELGLAGAAEQFF. The CDR3 DNA reads as TGTGCCAGCAGCGAGCTGGGACTAGCGGGAGCGGCTGAGCAGTTCTTC.

The chain has TRBV7-6 and TRBJ2-5, with 11 bases that match TRBD1. Trimming cost V 0 bases and J 5 bases; bases outside gene matches: 2. CDR1 and CDR2 from the germline V gene are SGHVS and FNYEAQ. The CDR3 is made up of 15 amino acids. The DNA of the CDR3 is TGTGCCAGCAGCTTAGCGGGACAGGGGGGTGAGACCCAGTACTTC. Translated, it gives CASSLAGQGGETQYF.

The rearrangement uses TRBV4-1 and TRBJ1-6, with unresolved D. From germline, CDR1 is MGHRA and CDR2 YSYEKL. V lost 8 bases and J 8 bases, leaving 10 bases between the germline ends. The CDR3 runs to 12 residues. The CDR3 DNA sequence: TGCGCCAGCTCGTCGTTCGATTCACCCCTCCACTTT. Translation: CASSSFDSPLHF.

The chain combines TRBV7-9 with TRBJ2-3; D unclear. The CDR3 loop spans 14 amino acids. Germline V gives CDR1 SEHNR, CDR2 FQNEAQ (reference sequence). The germline V and J ends were trimmed by 3 bases and 2 bases, with 9 bases remaining between them. CDR3 sequence: CASSFSGNTDTQYF. As DNA, the CDR3 is TGTGCCAGCAGCTTTTCCGGCAACACAGATACGCAGTATTTT.

This clone was counted a few times. V is TRBV27 and J is TRBJ2-1; either TRBD1 or TRBD2 may supply D (5 bases each). There are 15 residues in the CDR3. The V end lost 7 bases, the J end lost 6 bases, and 19 bases lay between the germline ends. CDR1 and CDR2 from the germline V gene are MNHEY and SMNVEV (reference sequence). This CDR3 reads CASNRWGKAPNEQFF. In DNA, the CDR3 is TGTGCCAGCAACCGTTGGGGGAAAGCCCCCAATGAGCAGTTCTTC.

This clone appeared once. CDR3 region: CASSFITGGSYEQYF. For the CDR3, the DNA is TGTGCCAGCAGTTTTATTACCGGGGGTTCCTACGAGCAGTACTTC. V is TRBV28 and J is TRBJ2-7; tentative D call: TRBD2 (6 bases). The germline V gene encodes CDR1 MDHEN and CDR2 SYDVKM. The CDR3 covers 15 residues. Trimming shortened V by 3 bases and J by 1 base, and 13 bases separated the two germline ends.

The CDR3 coding sequence is TGTGCCTGGAGTGTACTGGGGATTAGGGACACTGAAGCTTTCTTT. The encoded protein is CAWSVLGIRDTEAFF. V and J are TRBV30 and TRBJ1-1; D is unresolved. In germline, CDR1 is GTSNPN, CDR2 SVGIG (reference sequence). V was clipped by 0 bases and J by 3 bases, with 14 bases between them. The CDR3 runs to 15 residues.

The rearrangement links TRBV5-4 to TRBJ2-5; the D is unclear. Germline values: CDR1 SGHNT, CDR2 YYREEE (reference sequence). Trimming took off 0 bases at V and 9 bases at J, with 21 bases between the two ends. The CDR3 runs to 16 residues. The CDR3 reads CASSLAFGPFSEAQYF. CDR3 bases: TGTGCCAGCAGCTTGGCCTTCGGGCCATTCTCGGAAGCCCAGTACTTC.

The chain's CDR3 is CASSETSGRIKQFF. In nucleotides, the CDR3 is TGTGCCAGCAGTGAGACTAGCGGGAGGATTAAGCAGTTCTTC. J is TRBJ2-1 and V is TRBV6-5; the match to TRBD2 covers 13 bases. Germline V gives CDR1 MNHEY, CDR2 SVGAGI. This CDR3 region has 14 residues. With 5 bases clipped from V and 11 bases from J, the junction kept 6 bases outside the gene matches.

The chain combines TRBV18 with TRBJ2-7, with 12 positions matching TRBD2. Germline values: CDR1 KGHSH, CDR2 LQKENI. V was pared by 6 bases and J by 5 bases, with 11 bases of the junction left unmatched. The CDR3 spans 16 residues. CDR3 in amino acids: CASSPLAGGLSHEQYF. CDR3 nucleotides: TGTGCCAGCTCTCCGCTAGCGGGAGGGTTATCCCACGAGCAGTACTTC.

This chain connects TRBV5-4 to TRBJ2-7, with 7 bases lining up with TRBD1. Germline-derived CDR1 and CDR2 are SGHNT and YYREEE (reference sequence). Trimming took 5 bases from V and 5 from J; bases not matched to a gene: 13. The CDR3 sequence is 15 residues long. The CDR3 loop is CASSPPGQSSHEQYF. The CDR3 DNA reads TGTGCCAGCAGTCCGCCGGGACAGAGTTCCCACGAGCAGTACTTC.

This chain joins TRBV18 and TRBJ2-7; 8 positions agree with TRBD1. Germline V CDR1 and CDR2: KGHSH, LQKENI. Trimming cost V 4 bases and J 6 bases; bases outside gene matches: 11. The CDR3 length is 15 residues. CDR3 nucleotides: TGTGCCAGCTCACAAACAGGGGGATGGGAAGGCGAGCAGTACTTC. Encoded protein: CASSQTGGWEGEQYF.

The table lists this clone with a count of one. The chain employs TRBV11-2 and TRBJ1-2; D unresolved. This CDR3 spans 16 amino acids. Germline V gene data show CDR1 as SGHAT and CDR2 as FQNNGV. Trimming took 4 bases from V and 3 from J, leaving 18 bases between them. The CDR3 reads CASSSKRFGSDYGYTF. The CDR3, as DNA: TGTGCCAGCAGCTCTAAACGGTTCGGGTCGGACTATGGCTACACCTTC.

This clone was picked up one time. This chain uses TRBV7-8 with TRBJ2-7; TRBD1 is a possible D gene (6 bases). V lost 5 bases and J 3 bases, leaving 14 bases between the germline ends. Per germline, CDR1 SGHVS and CDR2 FQNEAQ. The CDR3 runs to 14 residues. The DNA for the CDR3 is TGTGCCAGCAGCCGCCGGGACACGGGCTACGAGCAGTACTTC. The encoded protein is CASSRRDTGYEQYF.